The 12 T cell receptor beta chains below all came from one sample that was sequenced in a study of cytomegalovirus exposure and HLA in healthy donors. The PCR was carried out with 60 Vbeta primers and 13 Jbeta primers. TCRdb's copy holds only in-frame clones and misses some; the assay was immunoSEQ multiplex PCR. The sample gives 100,000 to 150,000 clones, approximately 84% of which show up once; about 3.9% is in the top ten. The sequenced sample consisted of PBMCs. The receptors come from a young man in good health and CMV-seropositive.

This sequence joins TRBV19 and TRBJ2-1, with D possibly being TRBD1 (6 bases). V gave up 4 bases and J gave up 0 bases, with 10 bases separating them. Germline lookup yields CDR1 LNHDA and CDR2 SQIVND (reference sequence). The CDR3 has 15 residues. The CDR3 here is CASSTGTTSYNEQFF. The CDR3 DNA reads TGTGCCAGTAGTACCGGGACAACCTCCTACAATGAGCAGTTCTTC. The whole variable domain, filled in from reference TRBV19 and TRBJ2-1, reads DGGITQSPKYLFRKEGQNVTLSCEQNLNHDAMYWYRQDPGQGLRLIYYSQIVNDFQKGDIAEGYSVSREKKESFPLTVTSAQKNPTAFYLCASSTGTTSYNEQFFGPGTRLTVL.

This chain uses TRBV25-1 with TRBJ2-1; 10 bases match TRBD2. V dropped 6 bases and J dropped 7; count of bases not matched to a gene: 3. The CDR3 is 13 amino acids. Germline assignment: CDR1 MGHDK and CDR2 SYGVNS. The CDR3 protein is CASRLAGRNEQFF. CDR3 DNA: TGTGCCAGCAGACTAGCGGGGAGGAATGAGCAGTTCTTC.

This chain joins TRBV2 and TRBJ1-5; D perhaps matches TRBD1 (6 bases). V lost 4 bases to trimming and J lost 6 bases, with 10 bases between them. The CDR3 is made up of 13 amino acids. Germline V gene sequence: CDR1 SNHLY, CDR2 FYNNEI. The CDR3 is CASSAGGAQPQHF. The CDR3 DNA sequence: TGTGCCAGCAGTGCGGGGGGGGCTCAGCCCCAGCATTTT.

This clone has only one observation. CDR3 sequence: CASSKTGTVTNEQYF. CDR3 in DNA: TGTGCCAGCAGTAAAACCGGGACAGTAACTAACGAGCAGTACTTC. The chain joins TRBV6-5 to TRBJ2-7; 7 bases are a match to TRBD1. V lost 5 bases and J lost 5; bases outside the gene matches: 12. This CDR3 spans 15 amino acids. Germline V lookup: CDR1 MNHEY, CDR2 SVGAGI.

V is TRBV5-5 and J is TRBJ2-2, with D hard to call. The V and J ends lost 2 bases and 2 bases respectively, with 13 bases between them. The germline V gene encodes CDR1 SGHKS and CDR2 YYEKEE (reference sequence). The CDR3 covers 16 residues. The CDR3 sequence is CASSLMAGSNTGELFF. The CDR3 nucleotides are TGTGCCAGCAGCTTAATGGCAGGAAGCAACACCGGGGAGCTGTTTTTT.

The DNA for the CDR3 is TGTGCCAGTAGTAAAATCGGCTCCTACAATGAGCAGTTCTTC. The encoded protein is CASSKIGSYNEQFF. The V and J genes are TRBV19 and TRBJ2-1; no firm D call. Trimming shortened V by 4 bases and J by 0 bases, and 7 bases separated the two germline ends. The CDR3 spans 14 residues. Germline assignment: CDR1 LNHDA and CDR2 SQIVND (reference sequence).

The chain couples TRBV5-1 to TRBJ1-1, with D perhaps TRBD1 (6 bases). The CDR3 consists of 14 residues. The ends were cut back, 2 bases at V and 1 base at J, with 9 bases in the middle. From germline, CDR1 is SGHRS and CDR2 YFSETQ. CDR3 nucleotide sequence: TGCGCCAGCAGCTTATCACAGGGGAACACTGAAGCTTTCTTT. Protein: CASSLSQGNTEAFF.

The gene calls are TRBV5-1 and TRBJ1-2, with 9 nucleotides matching TRBD1. There are 12 residues in the CDR3. J gave up 8 bases and V 5 bases, and 4 bases lay outside the gene matches. Per germline, CDR1 SGHRS and CDR2 YFSETQ. CDR3 DNA sequence: TGCGCCAGCAGACAGGGGGCAGGGGGCTACACCTTC. As protein: CASRQGAGGYTF.

The gene calls are TRBV9 and TRBJ1-2, with D unclear. The V gene lost 0 bases and the J gene lost 2 bases, with 8 bases spanning the gap. This CDR3 is 14 amino acids long. Germline-derived CDR1 and CDR2 are SGDLS and YYNGEE. CDR3 loop: CASSVALMNYGYTF. For the CDR3, the DNA is TGTGCCAGCAGCGTAGCCCTAATGAACTATGGCTACACCTTC. The full variable domain, with the rest looked up from reference TRBV9 and TRBJ1-2, is DSGVTQTPKHLITATGQRVTLRCSPRSGDLSVYWYQQSLDQGLQFLIQYYNGEERAKGNILERFSAQQFPDLHSELNLSSLELGDSALYFCASSVALMNYGYTFGSGTRLTVV.

The V call is TRBV4-3, the J call TRBJ2-7; 9 bases are a match to TRBD1. Germline values: CDR1 LGHNA, CDR2 YSLEER. The ends lost 0 bases at V and 0 bases at J; junction bases unmatched: 3. CDR3 length: 16 amino acids. The CDR3 spells CASSQDWTGDSYEQYF. The DNA of the CDR3 is TGCGCCAGCAGCCAAGACTGGACAGGGGACTCCTACGAGCAGTACTTC.

The genes are TRBV6-1 and TRBJ2-5; D unclear. This CDR3 region has 14 residues. The germline V and J ends were trimmed by 4 bases and 4 bases, with 13 bases remaining between them. Germline V gives CDR1 MNHNS, CDR2 SASEGT. For the CDR3, the DNA is TGTGCCAGCAGTGTCTCATCAGGTCCAGAGACCCAGTACTTC. Its translation is CASSVSSGPETQYF.

The rearrangement uses TRBV19 and TRBJ2-7, with TRBD1 identical over 11 bases. The germline V gene has CDR1 LNHDA and CDR2 SQIVND (reference sequence). The V and J ends lost 5 bases and 3 bases, in that order; junction bases with no gene match: 6. The length of the CDR3 is 15 residues. The CDR3: CASSAGQGARYEQYF. Here the CDR3 DNA reads TGTGCCAGTAGTGCCGGACAGGGGGCTCGCTACGAGCAGTACTTC.